This is a list of T cell receptor beta chains from one sample in a study of blood T cells in healthy people across ages. TCRdb analysed the 5' RACE reads with MiXCR anew, one entry per CDR3 protein. This sample yields 1,800,000 or so distinct CDR3 sequences, of which about two fifths are seen a single time; roughly 23% belongs to the top ten. Sequencing was performed on blood. These receptors originate from a human donor in good health. The CDR3 runs from the conserved cysteine through the conserved F or W.

j_call	v_call	cdr3_aa
TRBJ2-4	TRBV6-1	CASSEAAGTTTYEQYF
TRBJ1-6	TRBV29-1	CSASTGGESPLHF
TRBJ2-5	TRBV29-1	CSVDRGLGPQETQYF
TRBJ1-2	TRBV7-2	CASGSGTPRDSYGYTF
TRBJ1-2	TRBV6-2/TRBV6-3	CASSYTSQRDKGGYTF
-	TRBV12-3/TRBV12-4	CASRWARGSYEQYF
TRBJ1-2	TRBV10-3	CASHHVERGAGYTF
TRBJ2-1	TRBV5-1	CASNGGSGSCNEQFF
TRBJ1-1	TRBV29-1	CSVDIFPEAFF
TRBJ1-1	TRBV5-6	CASSLELEPTEAFF
TRBJ1-2	TRBV5-4	CASSTVTATMGYTF
TRBJ1-2	TRBV10-3	CAISESKFGGADYGYTF
TRBJ1-2	TRBV7-2	CASSLIGADGYTF
TRBJ2-1	TRBV7-3	CASSGSGLDNEQFF
TRBJ2-2	TRBV7-6	CASSFLAGDDTGELFF
TRBJ2-7	TRBV5-1	CASSLAERGRIYEQYF
TRBJ2-7	TRBV10-2	CASKRGLGEQYF
TRBJ2-3	TRBV20-1	CSARGGSVRTDTQYF
TRBJ2-7	TRBV12-3/TRBV12-4	CASSTLGGALSYEQYF
TRBJ1-1	TRBV12-3/TRBV12-4	CASSFPRGVTEAFF
TRBJ1-1	TRBV3-1	CASSHDDRSTEAFF
TRBJ2-1	TRBV28	CASSLAHVGNEQFF
TRBJ1-5	TRBV6-2/TRBV6-3	CASSYGGATSNQPQHF
TRBJ2-3	TRBV7-6	CASSPLAGADTQYF
TRBJ1-5	TRBV7-2	CASSQSGQDQPQHF
TRBJ1-1	TRBV3-1	CASSQVGQPANEAFF
TRBJ2-5	TRBV11-2	CASSYGAVTQYF
TRBJ2-7	TRBV5-6	CASSRDVPYEQYF
TRBJ2-7	TRBV4-1	CASSRGPGQTYEQYF
TRBJ2-7	TRBV10-3	CAIRREGSYEQYF
TRBJ1-4	TRBV7-6	CASSRDLEMINEKLFF
TRBJ2-7	TRBV11-3	CASSFRGDGYEQYF
TRBJ1-4	TRBV20-1	CSARDLTGQGEKLFF
TRBJ2-5	TRBV30	CAWGRSRETQYF
TRBJ2-5	TRBV5-1	CASSAAGTSEETQYF
TRBJ1-2	TRBV20-1	CSAIRRGGLGGYTF
TRBJ2-7	TRBV6-1	CAIEGGAYEQYF
TRBJ1-2	TRBV5-1	CASRGEGPADGYTF
TRBJ2-5	TRBV29-1	CSVEKAGGQETQYF
TRBJ2-5	TRBV6-6	CASSYSKGGSKETQYF
TRBJ2-7	TRBV11-2	CASSSDEAGIAVEQYF
TRBJ2-1	TRBV4-3	CASSQLAGKDYEQFF
TRBJ2-1	TRBV7-9	CASSLQGRRTYNEQFF
TRBJ2-7	TRBV20-1	CSAHRPLAGEQYF
TRBJ2-3	TRBV20-1	CSAQRELLTDTQYF
TRBJ2-1	TRBV6-5	CASTAGLANNEQFF
TRBJ2-1	TRBV3-1	CASSQVLAGGKQYNEQFF